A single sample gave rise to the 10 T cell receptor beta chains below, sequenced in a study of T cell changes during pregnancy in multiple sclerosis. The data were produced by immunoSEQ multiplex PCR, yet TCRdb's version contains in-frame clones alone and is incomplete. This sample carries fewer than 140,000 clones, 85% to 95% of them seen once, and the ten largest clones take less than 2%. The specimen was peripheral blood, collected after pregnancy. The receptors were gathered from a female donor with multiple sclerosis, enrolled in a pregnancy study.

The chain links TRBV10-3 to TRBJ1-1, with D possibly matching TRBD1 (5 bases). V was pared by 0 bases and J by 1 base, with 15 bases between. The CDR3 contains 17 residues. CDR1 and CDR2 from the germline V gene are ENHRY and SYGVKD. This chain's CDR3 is CAISESRGGVGNTEAFF. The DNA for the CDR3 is TGTGCCATCAGTGAGTCGCGAGGAGGGGTAGGGAACACTGAAGCTTTCTTT.

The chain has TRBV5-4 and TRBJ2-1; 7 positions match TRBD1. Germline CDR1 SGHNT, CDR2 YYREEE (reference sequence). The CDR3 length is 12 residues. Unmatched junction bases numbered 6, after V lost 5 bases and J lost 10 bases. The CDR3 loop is CASRFAGGEQFF. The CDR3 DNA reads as TGTGCCAGCAGGTTCGCAGGGGGAGAGCAGTTCTTC.

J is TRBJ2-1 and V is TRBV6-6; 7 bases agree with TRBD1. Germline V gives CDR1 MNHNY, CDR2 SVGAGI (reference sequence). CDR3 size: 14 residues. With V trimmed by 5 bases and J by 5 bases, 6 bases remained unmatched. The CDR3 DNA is TGTGCCAGCAGTGATCGACAGGGAAACAATGAGCAGTTCTTC. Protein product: CASSDRQGNNEQFF.

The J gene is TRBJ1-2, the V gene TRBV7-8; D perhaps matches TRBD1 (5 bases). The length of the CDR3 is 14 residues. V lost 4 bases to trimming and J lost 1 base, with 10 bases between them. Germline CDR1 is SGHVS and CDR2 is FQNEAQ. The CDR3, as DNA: TGTGCCAGCAGCTCGGGACTCCATAACTATGGCTACACCTTC. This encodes CASSSGLHNYGYTF.

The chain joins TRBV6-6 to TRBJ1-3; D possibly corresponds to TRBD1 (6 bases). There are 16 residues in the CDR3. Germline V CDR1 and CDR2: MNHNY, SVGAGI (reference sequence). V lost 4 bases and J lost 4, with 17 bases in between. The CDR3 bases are TGTGCCAGCAGTTTAACCAGGACAGACCCAGGAAACACCATATATTTT. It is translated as CASSLTRTDPGNTIYF.

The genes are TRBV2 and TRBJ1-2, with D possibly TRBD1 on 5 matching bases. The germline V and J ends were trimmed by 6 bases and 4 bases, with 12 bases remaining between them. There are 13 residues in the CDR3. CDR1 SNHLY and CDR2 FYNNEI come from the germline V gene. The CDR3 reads CASRVDKSYGYTF. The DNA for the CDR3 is TGTGCCAGCAGGGTGGACAAGTCCTATGGCTACACCTTC.

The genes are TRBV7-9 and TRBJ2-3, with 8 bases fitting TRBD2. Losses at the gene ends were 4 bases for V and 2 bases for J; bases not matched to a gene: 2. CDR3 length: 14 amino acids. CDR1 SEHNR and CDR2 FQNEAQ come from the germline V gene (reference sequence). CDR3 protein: CASSSAGDTDTQYF. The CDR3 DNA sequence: TGTGCCAGCAGCTCAGCGGGAGACACAGATACGCAGTATTTT.

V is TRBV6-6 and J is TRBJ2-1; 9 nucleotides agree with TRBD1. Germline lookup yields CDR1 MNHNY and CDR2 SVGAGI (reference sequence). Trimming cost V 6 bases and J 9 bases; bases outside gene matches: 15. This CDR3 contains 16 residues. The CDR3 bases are TGTGCCAGCAGCCCACGGGACAGGGCACCAGAGGGTGAGCAGTTCTTC. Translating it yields CASSPRDRAPEGEQFF.

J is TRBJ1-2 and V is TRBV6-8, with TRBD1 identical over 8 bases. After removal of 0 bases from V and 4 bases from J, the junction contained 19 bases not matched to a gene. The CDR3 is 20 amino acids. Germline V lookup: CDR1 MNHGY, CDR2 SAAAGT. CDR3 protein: CASSYSHNPGDRHTFYGYTF. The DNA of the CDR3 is TGTGCCAGCAGTTACTCACACAACCCAGGGGACAGGCATACTTTCTATGGCTACACCTTC.

The DNA for the CDR3 is TGCGCCAGCAGCGCCCGGGACAGGCTATACAATGAGCAGTTCTTC. The encoded protein is CASSARDRLYNEQFF. The rearrangement joins TRBV4-1 to TRBJ2-1; 8 nucleotides agree with TRBD1. Germline V gene sequence: CDR1 MGHRA, CDR2 YSYEKL. Unmatched junction bases numbered 7, after V lost 5 bases and J lost 4 bases. The length of the CDR3 is 15 residues.